A single count supports the clone carrying this T cell receptor beta chain. In the original workflow: Nucleated cell counts were estimated from reference gene primer amplification. Some clones are missing from TCRdb's copy, which holds only in-frame ones; the method was immunoSEQ multiplex PCR. V and J calls and clone size are as listed in that table; D and trimming were resolved from the DNA. Of a few hundred thousand clones listed, approximately 78% are singletons. The data are from a study of blood T cell repertoires in COVID-19. Study information: The study drew acute and convalescent COVID-19 samples from the United States, Italy and Spain. Sources were T cells, B-cell-depleted T cells, or PBMCs; the material itself was cDNA or gDNA.

V shed 0 bases, J shed 7 bases, and the junction held 7 bases outside the gene matches. This CDR3 has 16 residues. Germline values: CDR1 SGDLS, CDR2 YYNGEE. This chain uses TRBV9 with TRBJ2-2; 9 nucleotides match TRBD1. Material: peripheral blood. This receptor was obtained from a woman aged 70-85 years with COVID-19, enrolled during active disease. In DNA form, the CDR3 reads TGTGCCAGCAGCGTAGTTGGGACAGGGTTGGTCGGGGAGCTGTTTTTT. This translates into CASSVVGTGLVGELFF.